This T cell receptor beta chain was captured by sequencing in a study of beta chain features in type 1 diabetes. Expressed TCRB transcripts were sequenced because the isolated RNA had all been reverse transcribed beforehand. Method: immunoSEQ multiplex PCR; TCRdb's copy keeps in-frame clones and lacks some. The sample holds under 950,000 clones, under 20% seen once. Whole-study results and caveats: A definitive answer on HLA type influencing TCRB rearrangement was not reached here.

A remark on this clone: What it binds is not known.

Trimming shortened V by 4 bases and J by 2 bases, and 12 bases separated the two germline ends. This CDR3 has 15 residues. The germline gives CDR1 MDHEN, CDR2 SYDVKM. The rearrangement joins TRBV28 to TRBJ1-3, with D hard to call. The TCR originated in a woman between 18 and 29 years old in good health. Material: naive CD4+ T cells from blood. CDR3: CASSSPRRAGNTIYF. CDR3 coding DNA: TGTGCCAGCAGTTCCCCCCGTAGGGCTGGAAACACCATATATTTT.